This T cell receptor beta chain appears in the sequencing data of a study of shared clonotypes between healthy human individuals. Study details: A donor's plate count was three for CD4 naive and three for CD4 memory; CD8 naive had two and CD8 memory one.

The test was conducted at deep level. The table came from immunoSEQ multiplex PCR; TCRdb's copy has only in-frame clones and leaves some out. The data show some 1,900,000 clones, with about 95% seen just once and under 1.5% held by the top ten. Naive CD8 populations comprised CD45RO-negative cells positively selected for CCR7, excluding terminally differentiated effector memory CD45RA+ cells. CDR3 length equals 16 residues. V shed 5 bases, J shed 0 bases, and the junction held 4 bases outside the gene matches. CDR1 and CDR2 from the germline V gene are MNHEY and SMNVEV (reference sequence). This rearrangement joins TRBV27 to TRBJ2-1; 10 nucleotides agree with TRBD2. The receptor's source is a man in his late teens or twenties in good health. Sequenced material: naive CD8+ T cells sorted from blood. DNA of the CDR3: TGTGCCAGCAGTCCCATAGCGGGGGGCTCCTACAATGAGCAGTTCTTC. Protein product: CASSPIAGGSYNEQFF.